This TCR beta chain emerged from a study of control samples from healthy donors and cancer patients. The CDR3 totals 12 residues. Germline CDR1 ENHRY, CDR2 SYGVKD. With 10 bases removed from V and 4 bases from J, the gap between germline ends came to 14 bases. The sample holds one count of this clone. The assay was immunoSEQ multiplex PCR, and TCRdb's table has in-frame clones only and misses some. The table lists about 120,000 clones, just over 90% of them singletons, with 1.7% in the top ten. This chain joins TRBV10-3 and TRBJ2-7, with D possibly TRBD1 on 6 matching bases. The receptor's source is a man between 45 and 60 years old with head and neck cancer. Specimen: PBMCs. The chain's CDR3 is CATKWDTYEQYF. CDR3 bases: TGTGCCACCAAATGGGACACTTACGAGCAGTACTTC.